This passage covers 32 T cell receptor beta chains from one sample sequenced in a study of identical twins. One entry per CDR3 protein results from TCRdb running MiXCR on the 5' RACE reads. Found here are 450,000 or so distinct CDR3 sequences, around 14% of them singletons; the top ten hold about 0.52%. This sample was shared with a second study, whose subject was yellow fever vaccine responses in identical twins.

Input material: CD4+ T cells sorted from blood. Every receptor here comes from a woman under 30 in good health.

This clonotype has a handful of counts. The CDR3 coding sequence is TGTGCCAGCAGTTACTCTGGGGAGTCAACTAATGAAAAACTGTTTTTT. It is translated as CASSYSGESTNEKLFF. The chain uses TRBV6-5 and TRBJ1-4; no reliable D call. Germline V gene sequence: CDR1 MNHEY, CDR2 SVGAGI. The CDR3 runs 16 residues. The germline V and J ends were trimmed by 0 bases and 0 bases, with 8 bases remaining between them.

This clonotype was observed a handful of times. The chain couples TRBV4-2 to TRBJ2-1; 7 nucleotides match TRBD1. This CDR3 spans 15 amino acids. V dropped 0 bases and J dropped 8; count of bases not matched to a gene: 7. Germline V gene lookup returns CDR1 LGHNA and CDR2 YNFKEQ. The CDR3: CASSQDEGASYEQFF. For the CDR3, the DNA is TGTGCCAGCAGCCAAGATGAGGGGGCGAGCTATGAGCAGTTCTTC.

This clonotype occurred a few times. DNA for the CDR3: TGTGCCAGCAGTTACTCGTCCCTCAGGGGGTATACAGATACGCAGTATTTT. It is translated as CASSYSSLRGYTDTQYF. The rearrangement uses TRBV6-5 and TRBJ2-3; TRBD1 agrees at 7 bases. The CDR3 totals 17 residues. CDR1 is MNHEY and CDR2 is SVGAGI in the germline V gene. Trimming removed 0 bases from V and 3 bases from J; junction bases left unmatched: 9.

The sample holds a few counts of this clonotype. V is TRBV4-3 and J is TRBJ2-2; TRBD1 might be the D (6 bases). V dropped 0 bases and J dropped 7 bases, with 12 bases sitting between them. CDR1 is LGHNA, CDR2 YSLEER, per germline. This CDR3 has 15 amino acids. The CDR3 sequence: CASSQDRGFYGELFF. CDR3 sequence (DNA): TGCGCCAGCAGCCAAGATAGGGGGTTCTACGGGGAGCTGTTTTTT.

The chain employs TRBV12-3 or TRBV12-4 and TRBJ1-1; 7 bases match TRBD1. The CDR3 runs to 14 residues. The V segment lost 1 base and the J segment 4 bases; nucleotides outside the gene matches: 3. CDR3 in amino acids: CASSLGGGVTEAFF. The CDR3 nucleotides are TGTGCCAGCAGTTTAGGAGGGGGCGTCACTGAAGCTTTCTTT.

J is TRBJ2-7 and V is TRBV29-1; D may be TRBD2 (6 bases). The germline V gene has CDR1 SQVTM and CDR2 ANQGSEA. The CDR3 extends over 12 amino acids. V was trimmed by 0 bases and J by 10 bases, leaving 13 bases between them. The CDR3 DNA follows: TGCAGCGTTGAAGATACTGGGACTCCCCAGTACTTC. Translation gives CSVEDTGTPQYF.

This clonotype came up a few times. This rearrangement joins TRBV5-1 to TRBJ2-1, with TRBD2 matching 16 bases. The germline V gene encodes CDR1 SGHRS and CDR2 YFSETQ. This CDR3 is built from 18 residues. V lost 3 bases to trimming and J lost 6 bases; unmatched junction nucleotides: 9. For the CDR3, the DNA is TGCGCCAGCAGCTCCGGGACTAGCGGGAGGGTTACGTTCAATGAGCAGTTCTTC. Protein sequence: CASSSGTSGRVTFNEQFF.

This clonotype was detected a few times. V and J are TRBV5-1 and TRBJ2-3; 10 bases are a match to TRBD2. The CDR3 extends over 17 amino acids. Germline V CDR1 and CDR2: SGHRS, YFSETQ. V lost 1 base and J lost 1; bases outside the gene matches: 6. As DNA, the CDR3 is TGCGCCAGCAGCTTGCCTCCTAGCGGGAGTGGCACAGATACGCAGTATTTT. Its translation: CASSLPPSGSGTDTQYF.

This clonotype was counted a few times. This chain links TRBV29-1 with TRBJ2-7; 10 positions agree with TRBD1. This CDR3 region has 15 residues. Germline CDR1 is SQVTM and CDR2 is ANQGSEA. With V trimmed by 5 bases and J by 3 bases, 10 bases remained unmatched. The CDR3 region is CSVRGSGTGVYEQYF. Written as DNA, the CDR3 is TGCAGCGTTCGAGGGTCGGGGACAGGGGTCTACGAGCAGTACTTC.

This clonotype has a handful of counts. This chain links TRBV20-1 with TRBJ2-3; D ambiguous. Germline lookup yields CDR1 DFQATT and CDR2 SNEGSKA (reference sequence). Between the trimmed V and J ends, which lost 5 bases and 1 base, there was a span of 10 bases. CDR3 length: 13 amino acids. CDR3 residues: CSAESQGTDTQYF. The DNA for the CDR3 is TGCAGTGCTGAGAGCCAGGGCACAGATACGCAGTATTTT.

The chain joins TRBV6-5 to TRBJ2-3; possible D gene TRBD2, 6 bases. The germline CDR1 and CDR2 sequences are MNHEY and SVGAGI. Between the trimmed V and J ends, which lost 0 bases and 0 bases, there was a span of 13 bases. This CDR3 region has 17 residues. The CDR3 DNA reads TGTGCCAGCAGTTACTCTCGGGGGTCGACAAGCACAGATACGCAGTATTTT. It encodes CASSYSRGSTSTDTQYF.

The chain has TRBV6-4 and TRBJ2-7; 10 positions agree with TRBD2. CDR3 length equals 15 residues. The ends lost 7 bases at V and 4 bases at J; junction bases unmatched: 10. Germline V gene lookup returns CDR1 MRHNA and CDR2 SNTAGT. The CDR3 region has the DNA TGTGCCAGCACCCGAGAAGCGGGGGGGCCATACGAGCAGTACTTC. Its translation is CASTREAGGPYEQYF.

This clonotype was seen more than once but under ten times. The chain combines TRBV7-9 with TRBJ2-3, with 9 positions matching TRBD2. CDR1 SEHNR and CDR2 FQNEAQ come from the germline V gene (reference sequence). The CDR3 sequence is 17 residues long. V gave up 5 bases and J gave up 2 bases; unmatched junction bases: 11. CDR3 residues: CASSRGGLAGITDTQYF. The CDR3 DNA is TGTGCCAGCAGCCGTGGGGGGCTAGCGGGGATCACAGATACGCAGTATTTT.

The rearrangement joins TRBV20-1 to TRBJ2-7; D gene ambiguous. Trimming cost V 0 bases and J 3 bases, with 12 bases left between them. From germline, CDR1 is DFQATT and CDR2 SNEGSKA (reference sequence). There are 14 residues in the CDR3. The CDR3 sequence: CSARDPDRVYEQYF. The DNA of the CDR3 is TGCAGTGCTAGAGATCCCGACCGAGTCTACGAGCAGTACTTC.

This clonotype has a handful of counts. The rearrangement links TRBV7-2 to TRBJ2-1, with 16 bases lining up with TRBD2. The CDR3 is made up of 17 amino acids. Germline V gives CDR1 SGHTA, CDR2 FQGNSA. The V and J ends lost 5 bases and 5 bases, in that order; junction bases with no gene match: 6. The CDR3 sequence is CASSPGTSGRAHNEQFF. CDR3 DNA: TGTGCCAGCAGCCCTGGGACTAGCGGGAGGGCCCACAATGAGCAGTTCTTC. The complete variable domain, with remaining parts taken from reference TRBV7-2 and TRBJ2-1, reads GAGVSQSPSNKVTEKGKDVELRCDPISGHTALYWYRQSLGQGLEFLIYFQGNSAPDKSGLPSDRFSAERTGGSVSTLTIQRTQQEDSAVYLCASSPGTSGRAHNEQFFGPGTRLTVL.

This clonotype has a single count. The CDR3 is CASSFQAGARTGELFF. The CDR3 DNA is TGCGCCAGCAGCTTTCAAGCGGGAGCTCGAACCGGGGAGCTGTTTTTT. The chain employs TRBV5-1 and TRBJ2-2, with 8 positions matching TRBD2. This CDR3 contains 16 residues. Germline loops: CDR1 SGHRS, CDR2 YFSETQ. Trimming took 2 bases from V and 5 from J; bases not matched to a gene: 8. The entire variable domain, with the rest obtained from reference TRBV5-1 and TRBJ2-2, is as follows: KAGVTQTPRYLIKTRGQQVTLSCSPISGHRSVSWYQQTPGQGLQFLFEYFSETQRNKGNFPGRFSGRQFSNSRSEMNVSTLELGDSALYLCASSFQAGARTGELFFGEGSRLTVL.

The chain has TRBV6-2 or TRBV6-3 and TRBJ2-7, with D possibly being TRBD1 (5 bases). Trimming removed 6 bases at V and 5 bases at J, with 14 bases between. Per germline, CDR1 MNHEY and CDR2 SVGEGT. This CDR3 spans 13 amino acids. The CDR3 here is CASRYSTGNEQYF. The CDR3 DNA sequence: TGTGCCAGCAGATATTCTACAGGCAACGAGCAGTACTTC.

The chain links TRBV5-1 to TRBJ1-1; TRBD1 matches 9 bases. This CDR3 region has 14 residues. Trimming at V came to 0 bases and at J to 5 bases, leaving 2 bases not matched to a gene. CDR1 and CDR2 from the germline V gene are SGHRS and YFSETQ. CDR3 residues: CASSLVGQGTEAFF. Written as DNA, the CDR3 is TGCGCCAGCAGCTTGGTGGGACAGGGAACTGAAGCTTTCTTT.

The J gene is TRBJ2-2, the V gene TRBV3-1; D could derive from TRBD1 or TRBD2 (7 bases each). Germline V CDR1 and CDR2: LGHDT, YNNKEL (reference sequence). Trimming removed 8 bases from V and 4 bases from J, with 14 bases in between. The CDR3 has 14 residues. The CDR3 loop reads CASAREGATGELFF. In DNA, the CDR3 is TGTGCCAGCGCCAGGGAGGGGGCCACCGGGGAGCTGTTTTTT. The variable domain in full, with the rest retrieved from reference TRBV3-1 and TRBJ2-2, is DTAVSQTPKYLVTQMGNDKSIKCEQNLGHDTMYWYKQDSKKFLKIMFSYNNKELIINETVPNRFSPKSPDKAHLNLHINSLELGDSAVYFCASAREGATGELFFGEGSRLTVL.

The J gene is TRBJ2-3, the V gene TRBV29-1; D tentatively reads TRBD1 or TRBD2 (6 bases each). Trimming took off 3 bases at V and 1 base at J, with 17 bases between the two ends. CDR1 SQVTM and CDR2 ANQGSEA come from the germline V gene. The length of the CDR3 is 16 residues. As DNA, the CDR3 is TGCAGCGTTGATATGTGGGGGCGGGACGGCACAGATACGCAGTATTTT. Translation gives CSVDMWGRDGTDTQYF.

This clonotype was detected ten times or more. The chain couples TRBV12-3 or TRBV12-4 to TRBJ2-5; the D gene is possibly TRBD1 (6 bases). This CDR3 comprises 14 residues. Trimming removed 5 bases from V and 2 bases from J, with 12 bases in between. Written as DNA, the CDR3 is TGTGCCAGCAGTCTTCTGACAGGACAAGAGACCCAGTACTTC. Translating gives CASSLLTGQETQYF.

This clonotype appeared many times. In nucleotides, the CDR3 is TGCGCCTCCGGGGGTTCCAGCTTGAACTATGGCTACACCTTC. This encodes CASGGSSLNYGYTF. This chain links TRBV5-1 with TRBJ1-2; D is possibly TRBD1 (5 bases). The CDR3 is 14 amino acids. The V end lost 10 bases, the J end lost 2 bases, and 18 bases lay between the germline ends. Per germline, CDR1 SGHRS and CDR2 YFSETQ. Complete variable domain (other parts from reference TRBV5-1 and TRBJ1-2): KAGVTQTPRYLIKTRGQQVTLSCSPISGHRSVSWYQQTPGQGLQFLFEYFSETQRNKGNFPGRFSGRQFSNSRSEMNVSTLELGDSALYLCASGGSSLNYGYTFGSGTRLTVV.

This chain joins TRBV6-5 and TRBJ2-7; the D is unclear. The V and J ends lost 0 bases and 7 bases respectively, with 13 bases between them. Per the germline V gene, CDR1 is MNHEY and CDR2 is SVGAGI. The CDR3 extends over 14 amino acids. The CDR3 is CASSYSWLGPEQYF. The CDR3 nucleotides are TGTGCCAGCAGTTACTCTTGGTTAGGACCAGAGCAGTACTTC.

The V and J genes are TRBV20-1 and TRBJ2-5; 7 bases are shared with TRBD2. The CDR3 is 14 amino acids. V gave up 6 bases and J gave up 2 bases; unmatched junction bases: 9. Germline assignment: CDR1 DFQATT and CDR2 SNEGSKA (reference sequence). CDR3 sequence (DNA): TGCAGTGCCCCTCGCGGGAGTTATCAAGAGACCCAGTACTTC. As protein: CSAPRGSYQETQYF.

This clonotype has just a few counts. This chain joins TRBV3-1 and TRBJ2-3; D is undetermined. Germline loops: CDR1 LGHDT, CDR2 YNNKEL (reference sequence). Trimming took off 1 base at V and 0 bases at J, with 8 bases between the two ends. CDR3 length: 15 residues. The CDR3 protein is CASSQGIESTDTQYF. The CDR3 DNA follows: TGTGCCAGCAGCCAAGGGATAGAGAGCACAGATACGCAGTATTTT.

The rearrangement links TRBV28 to TRBJ2-7; D possibly corresponds to TRBD1 (6 bases). The CDR3 has 11 amino acids. CDR1 and CDR2 from the germline V gene are MDHEN and SYDVKM. Trimming shortened V by 9 bases and J by 2 bases, and 8 bases separated the two germline ends. CDR3 bases: TGTGCCAGTCGACAGGCCTACGAGCAGTACTTC. Its protein product is CASRQAYEQYF.

The CDR3 loop reads CATSDSRPITGETQYF. CDR3 DNA sequence: TGTGCCACCAGTGATTCTCGACCTATCACTGGAGAGACCCAGTACTTC. The chain joins TRBV24-1 to TRBJ2-5; no firm D call. With 2 bases removed from V and 4 bases from J, the gap between germline ends came to 16 bases. The germline gives CDR1 KGHDR, CDR2 SFDVKD. CDR3 length: 16 residues.

This clonotype occurred a few times. The chain couples TRBV20-1 to TRBJ1-2; 8 bases align to TRBD1. After removal of 1 base from V and 4 bases from J, the junction contained 5 bases not matched to a gene. The length of the CDR3 is 14 residues. Germline CDR1 and CDR2: DFQATT and SNEGSKA (reference sequence). The CDR3: CSARAPGQGYGYTF. The CDR3 region has the DNA TGCAGTGCTAGAGCCCCCGGACAGGGCTATGGCTACACCTTC.

The chain joins TRBV28 to TRBJ2-7; 7 bases are shared with TRBD2. This CDR3 contains 16 residues. In germline, CDR1 is MDHEN, CDR2 SYDVKM. J was trimmed by 2 bases and V by 3 bases; bases with no gene match: 10. CDR3 in amino acids: CASSFNGGGPTYEQYF. The CDR3 nucleotides are TGTGCCAGCAGTTTTAATGGCGGGGGACCCACCTACGAGCAGTACTTC.

V gene TRBV19 combines with J gene TRBJ2-1; possibly TRBD1 for D (5 bases). V was pared by 7 bases and J by 5 bases, with 12 bases between. This CDR3 contains 13 residues. Germline CDR1 and CDR2: LNHDA and SQIVND (reference sequence). CDR3: CASTEQVNNEQFF. CDR3 DNA sequence: TGTGCCAGTACCGAACAGGTTAACAATGAGCAGTTCTTC.

The chain joins TRBV6-2 or TRBV6-3 to TRBJ2-7; 8 nucleotides align to TRBD2. Trimming at V came to 6 bases and at J to 2 bases, leaving 18 bases not matched to a gene. The CDR3 spans 18 residues. Germline V lookup: CDR1 MNHEY, CDR2 SVGEGT. CDR3 protein: CASSPRWSSGFVPYEQYF. For the CDR3, the DNA is TGTGCCAGCAGCCCGCGTTGGTCTAGCGGGTTTGTGCCCTACGAGCAGTACTTC.

This chain uses TRBV5-1 with TRBJ2-5; D unclear. V shed 2 bases and J shed 6 bases, with 14 bases lying between them. Per the germline V gene, CDR1 is SGHRS and CDR2 is YFSETQ. CDR3 length: 14 amino acids. The CDR3 region is CASSFATAGKTQYF. The CDR3 DNA sequence: TGCGCCAGCAGCTTTGCGACCGCCGGAAAGACCCAGTACTTC.